This T cell receptor beta chain was obtained from a study of blood T cell repertoires in COVID-19. In germline, CDR1 is SGHNT, CDR2 YENEEA. The CDR3 has 15 residues. Trimming removed 1 base from V and 3 bases from J, with 12 bases in between. Per the authors' pipeline: Reference gene primer amplification yielded estimated nucleated cell counts. Sequencing used immunoSEQ multiplex PCR; TCRdb keeps in-frame clones, though not all of them. V and J calls and clone size are given by that table; D and trimming were obtained from the DNA. The sample holds approximately 180,000 clones; approximately 83% are singletons and the top ten take roughly 7.2%.

Material: peripheral blood. This receptor was obtained from a woman in her forties with COVID-19, enrolled during active disease. The chain employs TRBV11-3 and TRBJ1-1; the D is unclear. CDR3 region: CASSLGSREDTEAFF. In DNA form, the CDR3 reads TGTGCCAGCAGCTTAGGTTCTAGGGAGGACACTGAAGCTTTCTTT.